This T cell receptor (beta chain) was captured by sequencing in a study of beta chain features in type 1 diabetes (dated by TCRdb to 2016 to 2019). Regarding the research as a whole: Mean age, gender distribution, total cell number and subset yield were not different between patients and healthy donors. A total of roughly 100,000,000 sorted cells were examined across all samples, and the number of cells per subset was strongly correlated with RNA yield. In the study, TCRB repertoires of sorted circulating CD4+ T cell subsets from recently diagnosed type 1 diabetes patients were compared with those of matched healthy donors. Naive and central memory subsets were obtained from all 28 donors, but regulatory and stem cell-like memory subsets were isolated from only 8 patients and roughly 8 healthy donors. Overall results and qualifications from the work: Shorter templates might have been favored by PCR, but patient and control samples were amplified and corrected together, so both groups would have been affected equally by any skew. Type 1 diabetes patients showed a moderate but significant shortening of TCRB CDR3 length in all four CD4+ subsets. Because cDNA was sequenced instead of genomic DNA, highly expressing activated cells could be over-represented, though the groups showed no difference in activation or CD3 levels. Fewer insertions and more nucleotide deletions at VDJ recombination sites were observed in patients with type 1 diabetes, implying thymic rearrangement abnormalities. HLA sub-analyses involved small numbers of individuals, so any influence of HLA type on TCRB rearrangement remained unresolved. The naive, central memory and regulatory TCRB repertoires appeared to resemble one another more closely among patients than among healthy donors.

The trim is 3 bases for V and 4 bases for J, with a gap of 18 bases between the germline ends. From a lookup of the germline V gene, CDR1 and CDR2 are MGHDK and SYGVNS. Counted from cysteine to phenylalanine, this CDR3 has 16 amino acids. Only CDR3 DNA is held: 48 bases, read in frame from base 1. A few counts support this clone. The antigen it recognizes is unknown. No much larger clone exists at a distance of one base, and base qualities are not known. All of the isolated RNA was reverse transcribed with the High Capacity cDNA Reverse Transcription Kit, so expressed TCRB transcripts were sequenced. Naive, central memory and regulatory T cell samples underwent deep immunoSEQ sequencing, averaging roughly 3.5 million total reads per sample. After sorted cells were lysed in RLT buffer, RNA was extracted with DNase-treated RNeasy Micro or Mini kits, with the choice depending on cell number. To prevent cross-contamination, every cell subset was processed on its own, while patient and healthy donor samples were processed together. TCRB sequences were amplified from cDNA with the immunoSEQ multiplex PCR, producing 87-bp fragments spanning the CDR3 region. The amplicons were sequenced using the Illumina HiSeq platform. Under the source paper's analysis protocol: Synthetic template baselines were used to correct PCR bias computationally, reads within Hamming distance 2 were collapsed together, and singletons that could not be merged were discarded. Reads were aligned against IMGT to assign V, D and J genes, CDR3 length and insertions or deletions at six rearrangement sites. Within each subset, clonotype counts were normalized to sorted cell number, after which true diversity and Gini coefficients were computed with the tcR R package. Repertoire sharing was quantified using the overlap coefficient calculated on TCRB nucleotide sequences. Out-of-frame TCRB sequences from naive cells were analyzed to stand in for the pre-selection repertoire. TCRdb provides this immuneACCESS table in a form limited to in-frame rearrangements. Some clones are lacking; in checked studies, under half of them reflect an unresolved V gene, and why the rest are absent is not known. From that table come the V and J calls and clone size; the DNA was used to work out D and trimming. For this sample the table gives over 700,000 clones, of which 17% were detected only once. Roughly 0.025% of the sample is in the top ten clones.

From each donor, a single peripheral blood sample of about 100 mL on average was drawn into heparinised tubes. Using a panel that included CD45RO, CCR7, CD25, CD127, CD95 and CD27, naive, central memory, regulatory and stem cell-like memory CD4+ T cells were sorted on a BD FACSAria II. Purity was above 95% for every sorted population. PBMCs were isolated immediately by Lymphoprep density gradient centrifugation and stained directly without culture. To minimize batch effects, samples were stained and sorted in pairs, one healthy donor with one patient per experiment. The specimen sequenced was naive CD4+ T cells from blood. The label giving this sample's cell subset or site can be read as: true naive CD4+ T cells. This sequence originates from a woman aged 18 to 35 in good health. This receptor chain uses TRBV25-1 and TRBJ1-1; a weak D assignment points to TRBD1 (6 bases agree). Here the CDR3 is given as CASSELGAGAVTEAFF. The DNA sequence follows: TGTGCCAGCAGTGAGCTGGGAGCAGGGGCCGTCACTGAAGCTTTCTTT.